Shown below are 26 T cell receptor beta chains from a single sample sequenced in a study of cytomegalovirus exposure and HLA in healthy donors. Primers for the PCR totalled 60 Vbeta and 13 Jbeta. Measured with immunoSEQ multiplex PCR; TCRdb has only the in-frame clones, and not every one. The data contain fewer than 200,000 clones, approximately 71% of them singletons. Source material: PBMCs. The receptor set was obtained from a girl aged 10-17 years in good health and CMV-seronegative.

The rearrangement joins TRBV6-1 to TRBJ2-1, with D possibly TRBD2 on 5 matching bases. Trimming took 6 bases from V and 1 from J, leaving 10 bases between them. CDR1 and CDR2 (germline): MNHNS, SASEGT. This CDR3 has 14 residues. The CDR3 DNA is TGTGCCAGCAGCTACGGGATATCCTACAATGAGCAGTTCTTC. Its translation: CASSYGISYNEQFF.

The sample holds one count of this clone. V is TRBV6-5 and J is TRBJ1-1; TRBD1 matches at 7 bases. V shed 6 bases and J 7 bases; nucleotides not matched to a gene: 5. Germline CDR1 is MNHEY and CDR2 is SVGAGI. The CDR3 is made up of 12 amino acids. Written as DNA, the CDR3 is TGTGCCAGCAGACAGGGGCCACTTGAAGCTTTCTTT. It translates to CASRQGPLEAFF.

The chain joins TRBV10-3 to TRBJ1-1; D is unclear. This CDR3 comprises 12 residues. Trimming stripped 4 bases from V and 5 bases from J, with 8 bases between. The germline CDR1 and CDR2 sequences are ENHRY and SYGVKD. In nucleotides, the CDR3 is TGTGCCATCAGTGGAGGAACGACTGAAGCTTTCTTT. Translation gives CAISGGTTEAFF.

This clone was counted between two and nine times. V and J are TRBV18 and TRBJ2-7; 8 nucleotides match TRBD2. Germline-derived CDR1 and CDR2 are KGHSH and LQKENI. The J segment lost 6 bases and the V segment lost 4 bases, leaving 14 bases of the junction unmatched. CDR3 length: 16 amino acids. CDR3 sequence: CASSRTEGTAGGEQYF. As DNA, the CDR3 is TGTGCCAGCTCACGCACGGAGGGGACTGCGGGGGGCGAGCAGTACTTC.

This clone has only a few counts. The chain combines TRBV30 with TRBJ2-7, with a possible D match to TRBD1 (7 bases). CDR3 length: 12 amino acids. Between the trimmed V and J ends, which lost 1 base and 7 bases, there was a span of 11 bases. Germline lookup yields CDR1 GTSNPN and CDR2 SVGIG (reference sequence). The CDR3 DNA sequence: TGTGCCTGGAGTGGACAGGGAGGTGAGCAGTACTTC. This sequence encodes CAWSGQGGEQYF. The whole variable domain, filled in from reference TRBV30 and TRBJ2-7, reads SQTIHQWPATLVQPVGSPLSLECTVEGTSNPNLYWYRQAAGRGLQLLFYSVGIGQISSEVPQNLSASRPQDRQFILSSKKLLLSDSGFYLCAWSGQGGEQYFGPGTRLTVT.

The chain couples TRBV5-6 to TRBJ2-1, with 14 bases matching TRBD2. In germline, CDR1 is SGHDT, CDR2 YYEEEE. CDR3 length: 17 residues. The junction had 6 bases not matched to a gene; V was cut back by 4 bases and J by 3 bases. This CDR3 reads CASSRRTSGGYYNEQFF. The CDR3 coding sequence is TGTGCCAGCAGCCGCCGGACTAGCGGGGGGTACTACAATGAGCAGTTCTTC.

V gene TRBV6-6 combines with J gene TRBJ1-1; no reliable D call. This CDR3 has 11 residues. V was clipped by 7 bases and J by 1 base, with 4 bases between them. Germline V CDR1 and CDR2: MNHNY, SVGAGI (reference sequence). In nucleotides, the CDR3 is TGTGCCAGCACCCAGAACACTGAAGCTTTCTTT. It translates to CASTQNTEAFF.

This clone was counted a few times. The chain couples TRBV5-1 to TRBJ2-7; 9 bases map to TRBD1. The CDR3 runs 14 residues. CDR1 and CDR2 from the germline V gene are SGHRS and YFSETQ. The J segment lost 1 base and the V segment lost 3 bases, leaving 2 bases of the junction unmatched. CDR3 DNA sequence: TGCGCCAGCAGCTACGGGACAGGGTCCTACGAGCAGTACTTC. This gives the protein CASSYGTGSYEQYF.

The chain is built from TRBV5-1 and TRBJ1-1; D is possibly TRBD1 (5 bases). The ends were cut back, 4 bases at V and 4 bases at J, with 17 bases in the middle. Germline CDR1 reads SGHRS; CDR2 reads YFSETQ. This CDR3 has 15 amino acids. In nucleotides, the CDR3 is TGCGCCAGCAGCACCGAGCGGGTGGGGCCCACTGAAGCTTTCTTT. Translated: CASSTERVGPTEAFF.

The chain combines TRBV27 with TRBJ1-2, with D tentatively TRBD1 (5 bases). CDR3 length equals 12 residues. The V end lost 3 bases, the J end lost 10 bases, and 12 bases lay between the germline ends. The germline CDR1 and CDR2 sequences are MNHEY and SMNVEV (reference sequence). CDR3 bases: TGTGCCAGCAGTTTCTCTCAGGGCGCCTACACCTTC. This translates into CASSFSQGAYTF.

The chain recombines TRBV6-4 with TRBJ2-1, with D maybe TRBD1 (6 bases). The CDR3 has 11 residues. Deletions cut 6 bases from V and 7 bases from J, with 7 bases between. CDR1 and CDR2 from the germline V gene are MRHNA and SNTAGT. This chain's CDR3 is CASRQGNEQFF. CDR3 nucleotides: TGTGCCAGCAGACAGGGAAATGAGCAGTTCTTC.

The chain couples TRBV6-6 to TRBJ1-4, with TRBD1 identical over 7 bases. V was clipped by 4 bases and J by 8 bases; unmatched bases: 7. Germline V gives CDR1 MNHNY, CDR2 SVGAGI (reference sequence). CDR3 length: 14 residues. For the CDR3, the DNA is TGTGCCAGCAGTTGGGACAGCGTTCGGGAAAAACTGTTTTTT. Translation: CASSWDSVREKLFF.

The rearrangement links TRBV5-1 to TRBJ2-7; D possibly corresponds to TRBD1 (5 bases). The CDR3 covers 12 residues. Germline CDR1 reads SGHRS; CDR2 reads YFSETQ. Trimming removed 0 bases at V and 5 bases at J, with 6 bases between. The CDR3 DNA reads TGCGCCAGCAGCTTGGTAGGGGACGAGCAGTACTTC. Translated, it gives CASSLVGDEQYF.

The chain employs TRBV9 and TRBJ2-1; 7 bases are shared with TRBD1. The germline V gene encodes CDR1 SGDLS and CDR2 YYNGEE. Trimming cost V 0 bases and J 7 bases; bases outside gene matches: 7. This CDR3 comprises 15 residues. In DNA form, the CDR3 reads TGTGCCAGCAGCGTAGTTCCAGGGGGACGGAATGAGCAGTTCTTC. Residues: CASSVVPGGRNEQFF.

V is TRBV6-1 and J is TRBJ2-4; perhaps TRBD1 as D (5 bases). The V and J ends lost 3 bases and 10 bases respectively, with 25 bases between them. Germline-derived CDR1 and CDR2 are MNHNS and SASEGT. The CDR3 is made up of 17 amino acids. CDR3 residues: CASSDNGLGSFKGIQYF. DNA for the CDR3: TGTGCCAGCAGTGATAATGGGCTCGGGTCGTTCAAGGGGATTCAGTACTTC.

The J gene is TRBJ1-3, the V gene TRBV5-4; 8 bases line up with TRBD1. This CDR3 has 17 residues. Germline lookup yields CDR1 SGHNT and CDR2 YYREEE (reference sequence). The trim removed 0 bases at V and 0 bases at J, leaving 5 bases unmatched. CDR3 amino acids: CASSLAGGQASGNTIYF. CDR3 DNA sequence: TGTGCCAGCAGCTTGGCCGGGGGACAGGCCTCTGGAAACACCATATATTTT.

This rearrangement joins TRBV2 to TRBJ1-3; a weak D match, TRBD1 (6 bases). Germline assignment: CDR1 SNHLY and CDR2 FYNNEI. The germline V and J ends were trimmed by 8 bases and 3 bases, with 14 bases remaining between them. The CDR3 loop spans 14 amino acids. CDR3 DNA sequence: TGTGCCAGCGGAGGACAGCGTAATGGAAACACCATATATTTT. This translates into CASGGQRNGNTIYF.

The chain combines TRBV30 with TRBJ1-6; 8 bases align to TRBD1. Germline loops: CDR1 GTSNPN, CDR2 SVGIG (reference sequence). The CDR3 loop spans 15 amino acids. V shed 3 bases, J shed 4 bases, and the junction held 5 bases outside the gene matches. CDR3 sequence: CAWRTGEFYNSPLHF. CDR3 DNA sequence: TGTGCCTGGAGGACAGGGGAATTTTATAATTCACCCCTCCACTTT. Variable domain in full (rest from reference TRBV30 and TRBJ1-6): SQTIHQWPATLVQPVGSPLSLECTVEGTSNPNLYWYRQAAGRGLQLLFYSVGIGQISSEVPQNLSASRPQDRQFILSSKKLLLSDSGFYLCAWRTGEFYNSPLHFGNGTRLTVT.

V gene TRBV7-9 combines with J gene TRBJ1-4; tentative D call: TRBD1 (5 bases). V lost 3 bases and J 1 base, leaving 15 bases between the germline ends. The CDR3 spans 17 residues. The V gene's germline CDR1 is SEHNR and CDR2 FQNEAQ (reference sequence). The CDR3 bases are TGTGCCAGCAGCTTGCAGGGAGGCGGGCGAACTAATGAAAAACTGTTTTTT. It specifies CASSLQGGGRTNEKLFF. Full variable domain (outside the CDR3, taken from reference TRBV7-9 and TRBJ1-4): DTGVSQNPRHKITKRGQNVTFRCDPISEHNRLYWYRQTLGQGPEFLTYFQNEAQLEKSRLLSDRFSAERPKGSFSTLEIQRTEQGDSAMYLCASSLQGGGRTNEKLFFGSGTQLSVL.

The V call is TRBV11-3, the J call TRBJ2-1, with 14 bases lining up with TRBD2. Germline trimming cut 4 bases from V and 4 bases from J; bases unmatched to any gene: 3. The length of the CDR3 is 16 residues. Germline V gene data show CDR1 as SGHNT and CDR2 as YENEEA. CDR3 protein: CASSWGTSGGYNEQFF. CDR3 bases: TGTGCCAGCAGCTGGGGGACTAGCGGGGGATACAATGAGCAGTTCTTC.

On this clone itself: At the DNA level, this CDR3 is encoded by other sequences in the same sample as well. The V call is TRBV7-9, the J call TRBJ2-5; tentatively, D is TRBD2 (5 bases). CDR1 SEHNR and CDR2 FQNEAQ come from the germline V gene (reference sequence). V shed 4 bases and J shed 2 bases, with 11 bases lying between them. The CDR3 contains 14 residues. CDR3 in DNA: TGTGCCAGCAGCTCGTACCGGGGACAAGAGACCCAGTACTTC. It translates to CASSSYRGQETQYF.

This chain uses TRBV10-3 with TRBJ2-7; the match to TRBD2 covers 9 bases. The germline gives CDR1 ENHRY, CDR2 SYGVKD. The CDR3 contains 15 residues. V was pared by 0 bases and J by 2 bases, with 2 bases of the junction left unmatched. CDR3 nucleotide sequence: TGTGCCATCAGTGAGTCGCCTAGCGGGACCTACGAGCAGTACTTC. Translation gives CAISESPSGTYEQYF.

The gene calls are TRBV5-5 and TRBJ1-2; tentatively, D is TRBD1 (5 bases). The ends were cut back, 4 bases at V and 8 bases at J, with 15 bases in the middle. This CDR3 comprises 13 residues. The germline V gene has CDR1 SGHKS and CDR2 YYEKEE (reference sequence). The CDR3 nucleotides read TGTGCCAGCAGCCCCCAGGGCGATACCGGCTACACCTTC. Its translation is CASSPQGDTGYTF.

The V call is TRBV19, the J call TRBJ1-3; no clear D. This CDR3 spans 18 amino acids. Germline values: CDR1 LNHDA, CDR2 SQIVND (reference sequence). The V end lost 3 bases, the J end lost 0 bases, and 18 bases lay between the germline ends. CDR3 DNA sequence: TGTGCCAGTAGTATTGAGTTCGGTTGGGCGCTCTCTGGAAACACCATATATTTT. It codes for CASSIEFGWALSGNTIYF.

The chain uses TRBV11-2 and TRBJ1-1; D gene ambiguous. V was shortened by 0 bases and J by 4 bases, with 12 bases between the two germline ends. The CDR3 loop spans 15 amino acids. Germline loops: CDR1 SGHAT, CDR2 FQNNGV. CDR3 nucleotide sequence: TGTGCCAGCAGCTTAGATCAGTGGGGAGGCACTGAAGCTTTCTTT. Translation: CASSLDQWGGTEAFF.

The chain employs TRBV11-2 and TRBJ2-1; 10 bases agree with TRBD2. This CDR3 has 16 amino acids. Losses at the gene ends were 3 bases for V and 5 bases for J; bases not matched to a gene: 7. Per germline, CDR1 SGHAT and CDR2 FQNNGV. CDR3 in DNA: TGTGCCAGCAGCTTTAGCCCCAGCGGGGGGGACAATGAGCAGTTCTTC. Protein sequence: CASSFSPSGGDNEQFF.